This T cell receptor (beta chain) was captured by sequencing in a study of human thymus T cells. Overall study results and limits: Overlap was high between thymic repertoires from unrelated individuals, as reported in related research.

Corrective heart surgery yielded resections, and these provided the thymus tissue. A note on this clone: The antigen remains unidentified.

This CDR3 comprises 17 residues. Germline assignment: CDR1 LNHDA and CDR2 SQIVND (reference sequence). Trimming cost V 1 base and J 2 bases, with 17 bases left between them. Here immunoSEQ multiplex PCR was the method, and the copy in TCRdb shows in-frame clones only, minus some. The sample has 65,000 to 90,000 clones, 95% seen once. The sequenced material came from thymus tissue. The J gene is TRBJ1-1, the V gene TRBV19; tentative D call: TRBD1 (5 bases). The receptor was derived from a girl in the first two years of life with a congenital heart defect but otherwise immunologically healthy. CDR3 region: CASSIGGGETLNTEAFF. In DNA form, the CDR3 reads TGTGCCAGTAGTATAGGGGGGGGAGAAACCTTAAACACTGAAGCTTTCTTT.